This record looks at one TCR beta chain sequence and its context. What it binds is not known. The PCR ran on 60 Vbeta and 13 Jbeta primers. Using immunoSEQ multiplex PCR, the repertoire was profiled, and TCRdb retains in-frame clones only, with some absent. The table records about 120,000 clones, 70% to 85% of them present only once. These data originate in a study of cytomegalovirus exposure and HLA in healthy donors. Study information: Earlier work reported 100 million or so unique TCR beta sequences from about 179 million T cells.

General study results and limits: A list of more than 150 TCR beta chains associated with cytomegalovirus was given. An observed cluster of highly shared sequence variants was recorded as a likely sequencing artifact. Follow-up analysis later connected one missense variant in DCLRE1C with trimming of TCR beta V- and J-genes.

The CDR3 runs 14 residues. Per germline, CDR1 SGHRS and CDR2 YFSETQ. Trimming pared 3 bases from V and 7 bases from J, leaving 16 bases between. Sequencing used PBMCs. The origin of this receptor is a woman between 45 and 65 years old in good health and CMV-seropositive. The chain joins TRBV5-1 to TRBJ2-5; D possibly corresponds to TRBD2 (6 bases). CDR3 amino acids: CASSSIEVGGTQYF. CDR3 sequence (DNA): TGCGCCAGCAGCTCGATAGAAGTCGGGGGGACCCAGTACTTC.